The 5 T cell receptor beta chains given below trace back to one sample, sequenced in a study of T cell responses to AZD1222 COVID-19 vaccine. Assay used: immunoSEQ multiplex PCR; TCRdb lists only in-frame clones, some missing. Altogether 93,000 or so clones are present, roughly nine tenths being singletons, with the ten largest covering around 45%. Material: peripheral blood, obtained on day 0 of AZD1222 vaccination. The receptors shown here come from an adult in good health.

This clone was seen a handful of times. V and J are TRBV4-1 and TRBJ1-4; D may be TRBD1 (5 bases). Germline lookup yields CDR1 MGHRA and CDR2 YSYEKL. The ends were cut back, 3 bases at V and 4 bases at J, with 12 bases in the middle. This CDR3 is built from 15 residues. CDR3 sequence: CASSQAGLSNEKLFF. The DNA of the CDR3 is TGCGCCAGCAGCCAGGCGGGACTGAGTAATGAAAAACTGTTTTTT.

V gene TRBV5-1 combines with J gene TRBJ2-7, with 9 positions matching TRBD1. Germline V lookup: CDR1 SGHRS, CDR2 YFSETQ. The J segment lost 5 bases and the V segment lost 5 bases, leaving 11 bases of the junction unmatched. The CDR3 is 15 amino acids. The CDR3 DNA reads TGCGCCAGCAGATTCGATCACCGGGACAGGGACGAGCAGTACTTC. Residues: CASRFDHRDRDEQYF. The variable domain in full, completed from reference TRBV5-1 and TRBJ2-7, reads KAGVTQTPRYLIKTRGQQVTLSCSPISGHRSVSWYQQTPGQGLQFLFEYFSETQRNKGNFPGRFSGRQFSNSRSEMNVSTLELGDSALYLCASRFDHRDRDEQYFGPGTRLTVT.

In its sample, this clone was seen once. V and J are TRBV18 and TRBJ1-1, with 8 bases identical to TRBD1. J was trimmed by 7 bases and V by 3 bases; bases with no gene match: 10. Looked up from germline, CDR1 is KGHSH and CDR2 is LQKENI. The CDR3 totals 15 residues. This CDR3 reads CASSPGVQGASEAFF. The CDR3 bases are TGTGCCAGCTCACCGGGGGTTCAGGGGGCAAGTGAAGCTTTCTTT. Full variable domain (missing parts from reference TRBV18 and TRBJ1-1): NAGVMQNPRHLVRRRGQEARLRCSPMKGHSHVYWYRQLPEEGLKFMVYLQKENIIDESGMPKERFSAEFPKEGPSILRIQQVVRGDSAAYFCASSPGVQGASEAFFGQGTRLTVV.

The V call is TRBV25-1, the J call TRBJ2-7; D gene uncertain. CDR3 size: 16 residues. Germline V CDR1 and CDR2: MGHDK, SYGVNS. V dropped 4 bases and J dropped 0 bases, with 16 bases sitting between them. The CDR3, as DNA: TGTGCCAGCAGTGTTAGCCTAACCGGAAGCTCCTACGAGCAGTACTTC. This encodes CASSVSLTGSSYEQYF.

The chain is built from TRBV11-2 and TRBJ1-1, with a tentative D call TRBD1 (5 bases). This CDR3 has 15 amino acids. CDR1 SGHAT and CDR2 FQNNGV come from the germline V gene. Trimming pared 8 bases from V and 1 base from J, leaving 17 bases between. The DNA for the CDR3 is TGTGCCAGCCGATCGGCGGGGCGGGAGAACACTGAAGCTTTCTTT. It encodes CASRSAGRENTEAFF.